The next 18 T cell receptor beta chains were all read from a single sample in a study of cytomegalovirus exposure and HLA in healthy donors. Primers: 60 Vbeta forward and 13 Jbeta reverse. Method: immunoSEQ multiplex PCR; TCRdb's copy keeps in-frame clones and lacks some. The table lists around 70,000 clones, with 1.5% to 2% in the top ten. Input material: PBMCs. The receptors here all came from a woman younger than 45 in good health and CMV-seronegative.

The chain carries TRBV2 and TRBJ2-3; the D gene is possibly TRBD2 (7 bases). V lost 10 bases to trimming and J lost 4 bases, with 15 bases between them. This CDR3 has 13 amino acids. Germline CDR1 and CDR2: SNHLY and FYNNEI. The CDR3 bases are TGTGCCACCCTTGAGGGGGGGCCAGATACGCAGTATTTT. Its translation: CATLEGGPDTQYF.

The chain links TRBV28 to TRBJ2-7; 10 nucleotides line up with TRBD2. CDR3 length equals 15 residues. The V gene end was trimmed by 4 bases and the J gene end by 6 bases; junction bases not matched to a gene: 9. CDR1 MDHEN and CDR2 SYDVKM come from the germline V gene. The CDR3 loop reads CASSSPGLASGEQYF. CDR3 nucleotide sequence: TGTGCCAGCAGTTCGCCGGGACTAGCGTCCGGCGAGCAGTACTTC.

The gene calls are TRBV2 and TRBJ2-3; 9 bases line up with TRBD1. CDR1 is SNHLY, CDR2 FYNNEI, per germline. The CDR3 extends over 13 amino acids. Trimming removed 10 bases from V and 4 bases from J; junction bases left unmatched: 6. In nucleotides, the CDR3 is TGTGCCACCCACAGGGGGCGGGCAGATACGCAGTATTTT. This sequence encodes CATHRGRADTQYF.

The chain joins TRBV6-5 to TRBJ1-2; maybe TRBD1 (6 bases). Germline values: CDR1 MNHEY, CDR2 SVGAGI. V lost 4 bases and J lost 2, with 14 bases in between. CDR3 size: 15 residues. CDR3 protein: CASSSQGSGNYGYTF. In nucleotides, the CDR3 is TGTGCCAGCAGTTCACAGGGTAGTGGCAACTATGGCTACACCTTC.

The rearrangement uses TRBV19 and TRBJ1-6; TRBD1 might be the D (5 bases). The CDR3 sequence is 14 residues long. V was pared by 6 bases and J by 4 bases, with 10 bases between. Germline V gene data show CDR1 as LNHDA and CDR2 as SQIVND (reference sequence). The CDR3 reads CASRRGGYNSPLHF. The CDR3 nucleotides are TGTGCCAGTAGACGGGGGGGATATAATTCACCCCTCCACTTT.

The chain links TRBV5-1 to TRBJ2-7; D possibly corresponds to TRBD2 (5 bases). Germline V gene data show CDR1 as SGHRS and CDR2 as YFSETQ. The CDR3 extends over 13 amino acids. V was shortened by 4 bases and J by 2 bases, with 10 bases between the two germline ends. As DNA, the CDR3 is TGCGCCAGCAGCCGGGAACAGCCCTACGAGCAGTACTTC. Translated, it gives CASSREQPYEQYF. The full variable domain, completed using reference TRBV5-1 and TRBJ2-7, is KAGVTQTPRYLIKTRGQQVTLSCSPISGHRSVSWYQQTPGQGLQFLFEYFSETQRNKGNFPGRFSGRQFSNSRSEMNVSTLELGDSALYLCASSREQPYEQYFGPGTRLTVT.

The genes are TRBV4-1 and TRBJ1-1, with a weak D call TRBD1 (6 bases). CDR3 length equals 16 residues. The V and J ends lost 2 bases and 5 bases respectively, with 18 bases between them. Germline V CDR1 and CDR2: MGHRA, YSYEKL. The CDR3 DNA reads TGCGCCAGCAGCCAACCGCGACTTACGAGGGGGACTGAAGCTTTCTTT. Protein: CASSQPRLTRGTEAFF.

The chain couples TRBV19 to TRBJ1-2; 7 nucleotides align to TRBD1. V lost 4 bases and J lost 6; bases outside the gene matches: 5. Germline lookup yields CDR1 LNHDA and CDR2 SQIVND (reference sequence). CDR3 length: 13 residues. DNA of the CDR3: TGTGCCAGTAGTACTTCGACAGGGCATGGCTACACCTTC. Its translation: CASSTSTGHGYTF.

This chain connects TRBV30 to TRBJ2-7; tentatively, D is TRBD2 (5 bases). The CDR3 runs 11 residues. The germline V gene encodes CDR1 GTSNPN and CDR2 SVGIG (reference sequence). Trimming cost V 2 bases and J 7 bases, with 9 bases left between them. This chain's CDR3 is CAWSPTGEQYF. The CDR3 DNA sequence: TGTGCCTGGAGTCCAACGGGGGAGCAGTACTTC.

The chain links TRBV18 to TRBJ1-2; D uncertain. This CDR3 region has 14 residues. The V gene's germline CDR1 is KGHSH and CDR2 LQKENI. The ends were cut back, 3 bases at V and 4 bases at J, with 12 bases in the middle. CDR3 sequence: CASSPSRTVYGYTF. CDR3 nucleotide sequence: TGTGCCAGCTCACCCTCCAGAACAGTCTATGGCTACACCTTC.

This chain uses TRBV27 with TRBJ2-7, with D maybe TRBD2 (5 bases). There are 13 residues in the CDR3. The germline CDR1 and CDR2 sequences are MNHEY and SMNVEV (reference sequence). Trimming left V 3 bases short and J 7 bases short, with 13 bases between. The CDR3 coding sequence is TGTGCCAGCAGTTTCGGGCTAGCCCTAGAGCAGTACTTC. This translates into CASSFGLALEQYF.

On this clone: One end of the junction fails to match germline, which may point to a read error. The V gene is TRBV10-1, the J gene TRBJ1-6; D is ambiguous. This CDR3 comprises 14 residues. Germline V CDR1 and CDR2: WNHNN, SYGVQD (reference sequence). The CDR3: CASKGPGSNSPLHF. For the CDR3, the DNA is TGCGCAAGCAAGGGCCCCGGGAGTAATTCACCCCTCCACTTT.

The rearrangement links TRBV28 to TRBJ2-7; 7 bases fit TRBD1. Trimming at V came to 6 bases and at J to 1 base, leaving 6 bases not matched to a gene. Germline V gene data show CDR1 as MDHEN and CDR2 as SYDVKM. The CDR3 covers 14 residues. As DNA, the CDR3 is TGTGCCAGCAGACCCGGGACAGAGTCCTACGAGCAGTACTTC. Translated: CASRPGTESYEQYF. Full variable domain (outside the CDR3, taken from reference TRBV28 and TRBJ2-7): DVKVTQSSRYLVKRTGEKVFLECVQDMDHENMFWYRQDPGLGLRLIYFSYDVKMKEKGDIPEGYSVSREKKERFSLILESASTNQTSMYLCASRPGTESYEQYFGPGTRLTVT.

The V and J genes are TRBV19 and TRBJ2-2; 12 nucleotides agree with TRBD2. V was clipped by 8 bases and J by 4 bases; unmatched bases: 5. CDR1 and CDR2 from the germline V gene are LNHDA and SQIVND (reference sequence). The CDR3 has 15 amino acids. CDR3: CASVGTSGSTGELFF. CDR3 bases: TGTGCCAGTGTAGGGACTAGCGGGTCCACCGGGGAGCTGTTTTTT.

J is TRBJ2-3 and V is TRBV20-1; no definite D call. The CDR3 is 11 residues long. Germline loops: CDR1 DFQATT, CDR2 SNEGSKA (reference sequence). CDR3 nucleotides: TGCACTGCCGCGAGAACAGATACGCAGTATTTT. Residues: CTAARTDTQYF.

The chain is built from TRBV7-9 and TRBJ1-2; the D is unclear. The CDR3 runs 12 residues. Germline lookup yields CDR1 SEHNR and CDR2 FQNEAQ (reference sequence). The V end lost 8 bases, the J end lost 1 base, and 8 bases lay between the germline ends. CDR3 in amino acids: CASSGSNYGYTF. The CDR3 coding sequence is TGTGCCAGCTCTGGGAGTAACTATGGCTACACCTTC.

This chain joins TRBV7-2 and TRBJ1-5; D uncertain. Germline CDR1 SGHTA, CDR2 FQGNSA. The CDR3 runs to 14 residues. V dropped 5 bases and J dropped 7 bases, with 15 bases sitting between them. CDR3 protein: CASSPVSGIQPQHF. CDR3 nucleotides: TGTGCCAGCAGCCCCGTATCGGGGATACAGCCCCAGCATTTT.

The chain employs TRBV19 and TRBJ2-1; 8 bases are shared with TRBD2. This CDR3 has 11 amino acids. The V and J ends lost 7 bases and 15 bases, in that order; junction bases with no gene match: 8. CDR1 is LNHDA, CDR2 SQIVND, per germline (reference sequence). CDR3 bases: TGTGCCAGTACACCGGGACTAGTCCCGTTCTTC. It yields the protein CASTPGLVPFF.